This TCR beta chain emerged from a study of CD8+ T cells in alopecia areata (dated by TCRdb to the late 2010s). About the investigation overall: Treated patients were enrolled in an open-label pilot trial of oral tofacitinib, 5 to 10 mg twice daily, for moderate-to-severe alopecia areata. Tofacitinib was administered for 6 to 18 months, and 6 months of follow-up off drug were then conducted to assess delayed response and recurrence. The SALT score, which quantifies the percentage of affected scalp surface area, was used to measure disease severity in treated patients. To study T cell clonal expansion in alopecia areata, the researchers applied high-throughput TCRbeta sequencing to both the C3H/HeJ mouse model and human patients. Human TCRbeta sequencing covered scalp tissue and sorted CD4+ and CD8+ peripheral blood T cells from patchy and totalis/universalis alopecia areata patients and healthy controls. Tofacitinib-treated patients had biopsies at baseline and at 4 and 24 weeks of treatment, with a later scalp biopsy in several patients. Scalp clonality was compared among normal scalp (n=4), patchy alopecia areata scalp (n=8), and alopecia totalis/universalis scalp (n=8). RNA came from the PAXgene miRNA kit for fixed scalp, the miRNeasy kit for PBMCs, and the RNeasy kit for mouse skin. Amplification of TCRbeta CDR3 regions was done by immunoSEQ multiplex PCR using 35 Vbeta forward primers and 13 Jbeta reverse primers. Here is what the overall study found, with its caveats: Lesional scalp, especially in alopecia totalis/universalis, showed higher clonality and more expanded CD8+ clones than normal scalp, suggesting antigenic drive. The treated cohort was small, with a single nonresponder, so links between baseline CD8+ expansion and response need larger studies. Unlike mouse skin, where gammadelta T cells dominate, normal human skin contains resident alphabeta T cells that get sequenced too, which complicates analysis of the scalp TCR repertoire. Compared with mice, TCR sequences shared between patients were less clear, possibly partly because of HLA diversity across the patient population. Many expanded lesional clones were found to persist in scalp and blood during tofacitinib treatment, and relapse after treatment cessation may be partly explained by this persistence. Scalp clonality and the number of expanded CD8+ clones among the top 100 scalp clones were significantly decreased by tofacitinib.

Libraries came from the immunoSEQ multiplex PCR assay. RNA was extracted from all samples and reverse transcribed into cDNA, which served as template for TCR sequencing. SuperScript III was used to make first-strand cDNA, primed with a 2:1 mix of oligo-dT and random hexamers. Amplification bias was assessed with a synthetic immune receptor repertoire, and residual bias was removed computationally. The study's own analysis went as follows. Raw reads were preprocessed to remove errors, and CDR3 was defined according to IMGT conventions as the region from the conserved cysteine to phenylalanine. Clonality was computed by normalizing Shannon entropy by log2 of the number of productive unique TCRs and subtracting the result from 1. Whether each scalp clone was CD4 or CD8 was inferred by checking scalp TCRbeta sequences against the CD4 and CD8 repertoires from sorted blood. TCRdb holds this immuneACCESS table with in-frame rearrangements only. Some clones are missing; in checked studies, unresolved V genes explain under half, and the rest has no known cause. For V, J and clone size, that table is used; D and trimming come from the DNA. The sample has approximately 65,000 clones on record, around 46% of them singletons. Around 20% of the sample comes from the top ten.

Taken from the germline V gene, the CDR1 and CDR2 loops are SGHAT and FQNNGV. CDR3 length: 11 amino acids, cysteine to phenylalanine. Solely the CDR3 DNA is kept, with 33 bases framed from the first base. Relative to germline, V is 0 bases shorter and J is 4 bases shorter, with 0 bases between their ends. In light of the paper, this sample's treatment or condition label describes: oral pan-JAK inhibitor, 5-10 mg twice daily. Peripheral blood and lesional scalp punch biopsies were obtained from patients with alopecia areata. After PBMCs were isolated by density centrifugation and stained for CD3, CD4 and CD8, a FACSAria was used to sort CD4+ and CD8+ T cells. This clone was counted once. Its antigen has not been determined. Qualities for individual bases were not recorded, and no much larger clone is one base off.

The sequence derives from a human donor with alopecia areata. The rearranged chain carries TRBV11-2 and TRBJ1-1; the D gene cannot be resolved reliably. The input for sequencing was CD8+ T cells sorted from blood, taken between weeks 36 and 40, from a patient treated with tofacitinib. The CDR3 region reads CASSLDTEAFF. In nucleotides, the sequence is TGTGCCAGCAGCTTAGACACTGAAGCTTTCTTT.